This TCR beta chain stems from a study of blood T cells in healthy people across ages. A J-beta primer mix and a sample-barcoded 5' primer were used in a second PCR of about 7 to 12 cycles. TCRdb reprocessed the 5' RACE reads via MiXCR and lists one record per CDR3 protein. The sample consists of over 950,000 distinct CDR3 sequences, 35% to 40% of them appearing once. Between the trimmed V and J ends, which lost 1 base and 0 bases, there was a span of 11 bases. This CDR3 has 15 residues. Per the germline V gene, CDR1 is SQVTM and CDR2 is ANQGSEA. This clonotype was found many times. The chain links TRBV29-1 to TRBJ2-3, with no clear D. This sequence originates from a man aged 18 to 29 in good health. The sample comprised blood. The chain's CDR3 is CSVEGGSTSTDTQYF. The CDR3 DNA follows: TGCAGCGTTGAAGGGGGTTCTACTAGCACAGATACGCAGTATTTT.